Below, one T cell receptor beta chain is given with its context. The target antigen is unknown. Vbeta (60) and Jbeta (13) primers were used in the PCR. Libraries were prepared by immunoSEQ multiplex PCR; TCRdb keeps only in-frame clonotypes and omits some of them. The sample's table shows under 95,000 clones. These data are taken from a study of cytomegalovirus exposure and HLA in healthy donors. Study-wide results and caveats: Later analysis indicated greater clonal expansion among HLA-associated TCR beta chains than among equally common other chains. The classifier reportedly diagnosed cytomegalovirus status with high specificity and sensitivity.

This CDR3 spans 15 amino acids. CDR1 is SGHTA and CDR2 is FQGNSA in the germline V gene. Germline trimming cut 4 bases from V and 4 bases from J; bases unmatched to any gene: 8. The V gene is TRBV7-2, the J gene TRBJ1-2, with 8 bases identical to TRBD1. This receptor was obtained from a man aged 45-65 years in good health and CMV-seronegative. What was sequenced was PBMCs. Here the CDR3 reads CASSYGTGVSYGYTF. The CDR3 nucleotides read TGTGCCAGCAGCTATGGGACAGGCGTATCCTATGGCTACACCTTC.